Detailed here is one T cell receptor beta chain. What it binds is not known. The sample originates from a study of T-cell reconstitution after alpha-beta-depleted transplantation in children. Study conclusions and caveats: Several hundred expanded graft clones reportedly were the source of alpha-beta T cells about two months after transplant. The main origin of T-cell counts and diversity one year after transplant was newly produced T cells.

Preparing the TCRbeta library involved the use of unique molecular identifiers. TCRdb re-derived calls from the PCR reads in MiXCR, one entry per CDR3 protein. This sample carries about 1,000,000 distinct CDR3 sequences, about 29% of them seen once, and the ten largest clones take roughly 31%. V was cut by 4 bases and J by 1 base, with 7 bases left in between. The CDR3 length is 13 residues. The receptor was isolated from a boy younger than two who had a stem cell transplant for SCID, so the T cells may come from the graft donor. The sample was PBMCs, mostly from graft donor cells, taken 360 days after TCRalphabeta/CD19-depleted stem cell transplant. This chain uses TRBV12-3 or TRBV12-4 with TRBJ2-5; D remains ambiguous. CDR3 protein: CASSSFSQETQYF. CDR3 nucleotides: TGTGCCAGCAGTTCGTTTTCCCAAGAGACCCAGTACTTC.